These 9 T cell receptor beta chains originate from one sample sequenced in a study of memory CD4+ T cells and cytomegalovirus serostatus. The sort gate was single viable CD3+CD4+CD8-CD45RO+ cells for memory CD4+ T cells. Data came from immunoSEQ multiplex PCR; TCRdb stores just in-frame clones and leaves some out. Among about 52,000 clones listed, approximately 80% were seen once. Specimen: memory CD4+ T cells from blood. All receptors come from an adult in good health and CMV-seropositive.

The rearrangement joins TRBV5-3 to TRBJ1-3; D unresolved. TRBV5-3 is reported as an ORF; its role is uncertain. CDR3 size: 17 residues. V dropped 3 bases and J dropped 0 bases, with 16 bases sitting between them. CDR3 in DNA: TGTGCCAGAAGCTCCGTCAGCAGTAGAATCTCTGGAAACACCATATATTTT. It codes for CARSSVSSRISGNTIYF.

The chain combines TRBV11-2 with TRBJ1-1; 9 nucleotides match TRBD1. Germline values: CDR1 SGHAT, CDR2 FQNNGV. The CDR3 sequence is 12 residues long. V dropped 3 bases and J dropped 12; count of bases not matched to a gene: 5. CDR3 region: CASSFGTGKTFF. The CDR3 region has the DNA TGTGCCAGCAGCTTCGGGACAGGGAAAACTTTCTTT.

J is TRBJ2-7 and V is TRBV9; 7 nucleotides line up with TRBD2. This CDR3 contains 18 residues. CDR1 is SGDLS and CDR2 is YYNGEE in the germline V gene. V shed 0 bases, J shed 5 bases, and the junction held 17 bases outside the gene matches. Written as DNA, the CDR3 is TGTGCCAGCAGCGTAGATCCCAGGCCTGGGGAGGGGAGGGACGAGCAGTACTTC. Protein product: CASSVDPRPGEGRDEQYF.

With regard to this clone: Other DNA sequences in the same sample also yield this CDR3. The chain is built from TRBV4-3 and TRBJ1-5; D not resolved. The CDR3 consists of 14 residues. From germline, CDR1 is LGHNA and CDR2 YSLEER. Trimming left V 0 bases short and J 6 bases short, with 9 bases between. In nucleotides, the CDR3 is TGCGCCAGCAGCCAAGATGTCAGGACTCAGCCCCAGCATTTT. Translation: CASSQDVRTQPQHF.

This chain connects TRBV30 to TRBJ1-5, with 7 bases matching TRBD1. Per the germline V gene, CDR1 is GTSNPN and CDR2 is SVGIG (reference sequence). The CDR3 has 13 amino acids. J gave up 6 bases and V 2 bases, and 4 bases lay outside the gene matches. The DNA for the CDR3 is TGTGCCTGGAGTTTGACAGGGTTTCAGCCCCAGCATTTT. Translating it yields CAWSLTGFQPQHF.

The chain is built from TRBV6-5 and TRBJ2-5; no reliable D call. The last part of the DNA fits TRBJ2-7 better; the J call may be wrong. Germline V gene sequence: CDR1 MNHEY, CDR2 SVGAGI. The CDR3 has 15 amino acids. The CDR3, as DNA: TGTGCCAGCAGTTCCACTAAGTCGCTTTTCTACGAGCAGTACTTC. This codes for CASSSTKSLFYEQYF.

V is TRBV5-1 and J is TRBJ2-7; 7 bases match TRBD1. CDR3 length: 15 amino acids. V lost 4 bases and J lost 0; bases outside the gene matches: 7. From germline, CDR1 is SGHRS and CDR2 YFSETQ. The chain's CDR3 is CASSPRDSSSYEQYF. The CDR3 coding sequence is TGCGCCAGCAGCCCCCGGGACAGTTCCTCCTACGAGCAGTACTTC.

This rearrangement joins TRBV7-2 to TRBJ1-2; 10 bases agree with TRBD1. With V trimmed by 5 bases and J by 4 bases, 7 bases remained unmatched. This CDR3 contains 15 residues. The germline V gene encodes CDR1 SGHTA and CDR2 FQGNSA. CDR3 nucleotides: TGTGCCAGCAGCCCGGGACAGGGGACGACCTATGGCTACACCTTC. This sequence encodes CASSPGQGTTYGYTF. Full variable domain (missing parts from reference TRBV7-2 and TRBJ1-2): GAGVSQSPSNKVTEKGKDVELRCDPISGHTALYWYRQSLGQGLEFLIYFQGNSAPDKSGLPSDRFSAERTGGSVSTLTIQRTQQEDSAVYLCASSPGQGTTYGYTFGSGTRLTVV.

The CDR3 coding sequence is TGTGCCAGCAGCTTAGGACTAGTCTCCTACGAGCAGTACTTC. Protein product: CASSLGLVSYEQYF. V usage is TRBV7-2 and J usage is TRBJ2-7; TRBD2 might be the D (6 bases). V lost 1 base, J lost 0 bases, and 7 bases lay in between. CDR3 length: 14 residues. Germline assignment: CDR1 SGHTA and CDR2 FQGNSA.